A single sample is the source of the 6 T cell receptor beta chains below, sequenced in a study of blood T cell repertoires in COVID-19. TCRdb's copy holds only in-frame clones and misses some; the assay was immunoSEQ multiplex PCR. The sample has about 210,000 clones, around 82% seen once. Sequencing used peripheral blood. Receptors were obtained from a woman between 40 and 50 years old with acute or convalescent COVID-19.

The chain links TRBV7-9 to TRBJ2-7; D may be TRBD2 (5 bases). Germline CDR1 is SEHNR and CDR2 is FQNEAQ (reference sequence). Trimming removed 4 bases at V and 5 bases at J, with 15 bases between. The CDR3 runs 14 residues. CDR3 protein: CASSSSAGADEQYF. Written as DNA, the CDR3 is TGTGCCAGCAGCTCAAGCGCGGGTGCTGACGAGCAGTACTTC.

CDR3 in DNA: TGCGCCAGCAGCTGGGGGACAGGTGGATTTGAAGCTTTCTTT. It codes for CASSWGTGGFEAFF. This rearrangement joins TRBV5-1 to TRBJ1-1, with TRBD1 matching over 8 bases. With V trimmed by 3 bases and J by 7 bases, 8 bases remained unmatched. The germline CDR1 and CDR2 sequences are SGHRS and YFSETQ. CDR3 length: 14 amino acids.

J is TRBJ2-3 and V is TRBV19; TRBD2 aligns across 11 bases. The CDR3 runs 17 residues. The trim removed 4 bases at V and 0 bases at J, leaving 6 bases unmatched. Per the germline V gene, CDR1 is LNHDA and CDR2 is SQIVND (reference sequence). CDR3 nucleotides: TGTGCCAGTAGTACCCGGACTAGCGGGCTTAGCACAGATACGCAGTATTTT. Amino acids: CASSTRTSGLSTDTQYF.

As regards this clone: Other DNA sequences from this sample encode an identical CDR3 as well. The gene calls are TRBV5-1 and TRBJ2-1; 7 nucleotides line up with TRBD2. CDR1 is SGHRS and CDR2 is YFSETQ in the germline V gene. CDR3 length: 14 amino acids. J lost 4 bases, V lost 3 bases, and 4 bases had no gene match. In DNA form, the CDR3 reads TGCGCCAGCAGCTCAGGCGGGGGATACAATGAGCAGTTCTTC. It is translated as CASSSGGGYNEQFF.

The chain links TRBV4-2 to TRBJ1-2; 10 positions agree with TRBD1. The CDR3 spans 16 residues. CDR1 and CDR2 from the germline V gene are LGHNA and YNFKEQ. Unmatched junction bases numbered 5, after V lost 2 bases and J lost 2 bases. CDR3 protein: CASSQPRQGANYGYTF. In DNA form, the CDR3 reads TGTGCCAGCAGCCAACCCCGACAGGGGGCGAACTATGGCTACACCTTC.

V is TRBV4-1 and J is TRBJ2-5, with 10 positions matching TRBD2. Germline trimming cut 0 bases from V and 2 bases from J; bases unmatched to any gene: 3. The CDR3 loop spans 16 amino acids. Per germline, CDR1 MGHRA and CDR2 YSYEKL. This CDR3 reads CASSQDIAGGQETQYF. DNA for the CDR3: TGCGCCAGCAGCCAAGACATAGCGGGGGGACAAGAGACCCAGTACTTC.